The 9 T cell receptor beta chains in this list originate from one sample, sequenced in a study of blood T cell repertoires in COVID-19. TCRdb's copy holds only in-frame clones and misses some; the assay was immunoSEQ multiplex PCR. The table lists about 36,000 clones, just under 85% of them singletons. Sequenced material: peripheral blood. These TCRs come from a human donor in a cohort sampled during active COVID-19.

V and J are TRBV24-1 and TRBJ2-7, with D possibly TRBD2 on 5 matching bases. Trimming took 2 bases from V and 1 from J, leaving 11 bases between them. This CDR3 is built from 15 residues. The germline V gene has CDR1 KGHDR and CDR2 SFDVKD. In DNA, the CDR3 is TGTGCCACCAGTGATTCCCGCGGGCCGTCCTACGAGCAGTACTTC. Its translation: CATSDSRGPSYEQYF.

The chain combines TRBV7-2 with TRBJ1-5; 8 nucleotides agree with TRBD1. The CDR3 totals 15 residues. The germline V gene encodes CDR1 SGHTA and CDR2 FQGNSA. Trimming cost V 1 base and J 5 bases; bases outside gene matches: 4. CDR3 DNA sequence: TGTGCCAGCAGCTTAGGATCAGGGGGCTATCAGCCCCAGCATTTT. Translation gives CASSLGSGGYQPQHF.

The chain is built from TRBV7-9 and TRBJ1-3; TRBD1 matches 8 bases. The junction had 10 bases not matched to a gene; V was cut back by 6 bases and J by 3 bases. CDR1 is SEHNR, CDR2 FQNEAQ, per germline (reference sequence). The CDR3 consists of 16 residues. CDR3 sequence: CASRKGTGGGGNTIYF. The CDR3 coding sequence is TGTGCCAGCAGAAAAGGAACAGGGGGTGGTGGAAACACCATATATTTT.

The CDR3 protein is CSVAVLLKGAVNFYGYTF. The CDR3 bases are TGCAGCGTTGCGGTACTGTTAAAGGGGGCGGTTAACTTCTATGGCTACACCTTC. This chain links TRBV29-1 with TRBJ1-2; 7 bases line up with TRBD1. The junction had 21 bases not matched to a gene; V was cut back by 4 bases and J by 4 bases. Per the germline V gene, CDR1 is SQVTM and CDR2 is ANQGSEA. The CDR3 is 18 residues long.

The V and J genes are TRBV5-4 and TRBJ1-2; 7 nucleotides agree with TRBD1. The V gene's germline CDR1 is SGHNT and CDR2 YYREEE (reference sequence). This CDR3 is 15 amino acids long. Trimming removed 5 bases from V and 8 bases from J; junction bases left unmatched: 15. CDR3 sequence: CASRLLGQPLRGYTF. CDR3 DNA: TGTGCCAGCAGACTATTGGGACAGCCCCTAAGAGGCTACACCTTC.

V gene TRBV12-5 combines with J gene TRBJ1-2; D unresolved. Germline CDR1 and CDR2: LGHNT and FRNRAP. This CDR3 has 13 amino acids. The germline V and J ends were trimmed by 2 bases and 4 bases, with 8 bases remaining between them. This chain's CDR3 is CASGLSRSYGYTF. Here the CDR3 DNA reads TGTGCTAGTGGTTTGTCCAGGTCCTATGGCTACACCTTC.

The gene calls are TRBV7-9 and TRBJ2-5, with a possible D match to TRBD1 (6 bases). Per germline, CDR1 SEHNR and CDR2 FQNEAQ (reference sequence). Trimming removed 9 bases from V and 5 bases from J, with 10 bases in between. This CDR3 comprises 11 residues. As DNA, the CDR3 is TGTGCCAGTCTGGGGGCGGAGACCCAGTACTTC. It is translated as CASLGAETQYF.

This sequence joins TRBV28 and TRBJ1-2; TRBD1 matches at 12 bases. Germline V CDR1 and CDR2: MDHEN, SYDVKM. Trimming took 5 bases from V and 3 from J; bases not matched to a gene: 1. There are 14 residues in the CDR3. CDR3 residues: CASSGTGGYYGYTF. The CDR3 DNA follows: TGTGCCAGCAGTGGGACAGGGGGCTACTATGGCTACACCTTC.

J is TRBJ2-1 and V is TRBV29-1; tentatively, D is TRBD2 (6 bases). V lost 7 bases and J 7 bases, leaving 17 bases between the germline ends. Germline values: CDR1 SQVTM, CDR2 ANQGSEA. There are 13 residues in the CDR3. The CDR3 is CSAHLWGRNEQFF. The DNA of the CDR3 is TGCAGCGCCCACCTTTGGGGGAGGAATGAGCAGTTCTTC.